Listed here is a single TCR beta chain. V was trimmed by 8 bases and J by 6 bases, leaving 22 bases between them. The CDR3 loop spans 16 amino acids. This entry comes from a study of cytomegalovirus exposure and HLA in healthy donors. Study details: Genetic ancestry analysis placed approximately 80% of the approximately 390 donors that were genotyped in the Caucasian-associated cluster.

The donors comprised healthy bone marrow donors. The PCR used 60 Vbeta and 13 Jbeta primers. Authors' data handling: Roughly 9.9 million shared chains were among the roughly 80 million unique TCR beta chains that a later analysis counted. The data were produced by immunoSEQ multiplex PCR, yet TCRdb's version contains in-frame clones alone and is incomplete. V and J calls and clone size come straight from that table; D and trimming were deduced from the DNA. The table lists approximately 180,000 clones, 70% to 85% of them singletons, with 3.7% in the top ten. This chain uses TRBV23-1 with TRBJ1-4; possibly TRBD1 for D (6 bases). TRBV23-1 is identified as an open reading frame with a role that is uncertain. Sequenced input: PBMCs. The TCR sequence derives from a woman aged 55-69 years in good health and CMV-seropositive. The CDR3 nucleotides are TGCGCCAGCTCGAACGGAAGTGAGGGGGATTATGAAAAACTGTTTTTT. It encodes CASSNGSEGDYEKLFF.